This T cell receptor (beta chain) emerged from a study of blood T cell repertoires in COVID-19. Study context: COVID-19 samples collected from the United States, Italy and Spain covered acute and convalescent phases.

Repertoires were generated with immunoSEQ multiplex PCR, while TCRdb's copy carries only in-frame clones and drops some. The sample holds 200,000 to 250,000 clones, about 79% seen once. Germline V CDR1 and CDR2: SGHNT, YYREEE (reference sequence). V trimming: 4 bases; J trimming: 1 base; junction bases outside the gene matches: 7. CDR3 length: 16 residues. Recruitment covered about 25 US areas and drew participants whose ages spanned about 18 to 95 years. Participants were placed into cohorts based on the clinical history they reported. The sample was PBMCs or T cells enriched from blood (not recorded which). The chain recombines TRBV5-4 with TRBJ2-5; 10 positions match TRBD2. The clonotype was recovered from a woman in her 40s with acute COVID-19. The CDR3 region has the DNA TGTGCCAGCAGCCTTGGACTAGCGGAAATCCAAGAGACCCAGTACTTC. It is translated as CASSLGLAEIQETQYF.